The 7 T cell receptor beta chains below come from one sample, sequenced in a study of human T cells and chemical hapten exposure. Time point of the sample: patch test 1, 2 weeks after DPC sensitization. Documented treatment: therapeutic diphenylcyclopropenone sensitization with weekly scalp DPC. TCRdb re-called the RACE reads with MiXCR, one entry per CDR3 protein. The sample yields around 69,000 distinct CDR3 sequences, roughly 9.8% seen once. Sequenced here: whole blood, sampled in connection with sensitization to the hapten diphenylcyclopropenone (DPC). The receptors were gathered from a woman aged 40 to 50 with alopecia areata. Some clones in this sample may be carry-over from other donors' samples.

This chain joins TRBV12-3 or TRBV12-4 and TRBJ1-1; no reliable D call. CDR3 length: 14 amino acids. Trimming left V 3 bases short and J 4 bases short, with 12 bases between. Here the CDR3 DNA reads TGTGCCAGCAGTTTGAAAGGGCCGAGCACTGAAGCTTTCTTT. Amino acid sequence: CASSLKGPSTEAFF.

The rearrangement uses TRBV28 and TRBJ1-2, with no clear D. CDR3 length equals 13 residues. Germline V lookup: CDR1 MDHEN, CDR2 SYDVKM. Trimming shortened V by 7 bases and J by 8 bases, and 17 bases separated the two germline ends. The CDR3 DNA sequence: TGTGCCAGCACAAAGGTGGGGAGGCGCGGCTACACCTTC. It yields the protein CASTKVGRRGYTF.

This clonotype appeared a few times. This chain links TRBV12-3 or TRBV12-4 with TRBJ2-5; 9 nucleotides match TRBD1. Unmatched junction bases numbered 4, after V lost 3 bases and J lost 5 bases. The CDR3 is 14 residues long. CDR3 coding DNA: TGTGCCAGCAGTTTGTGGACAGGGGCTGAGACCCAGTACTTC. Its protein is CASSLWTGAETQYF.

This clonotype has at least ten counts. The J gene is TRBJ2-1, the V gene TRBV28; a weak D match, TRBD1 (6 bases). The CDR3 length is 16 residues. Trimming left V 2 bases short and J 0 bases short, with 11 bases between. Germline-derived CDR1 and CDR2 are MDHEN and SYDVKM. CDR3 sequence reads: CASSLTGTFSYNEQFF. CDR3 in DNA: TGTGCCAGCAGTTTAACCGGGACATTCTCCTACAATGAGCAGTTCTTC. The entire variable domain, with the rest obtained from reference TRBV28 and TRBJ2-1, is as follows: DVKVTQSSRYLVKRTGEKVFLECVQDMDHENMFWYRQDPGLGLRLIYFSYDVKMKEKGDIPEGYSVSREKKERFSLILESASTNQTSMYLCASSLTGTFSYNEQFFGPGTRLTVL.

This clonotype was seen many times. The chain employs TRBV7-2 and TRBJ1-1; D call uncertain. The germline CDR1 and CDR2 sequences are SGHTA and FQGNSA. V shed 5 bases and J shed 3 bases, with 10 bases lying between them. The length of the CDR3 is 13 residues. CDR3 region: CASSLPWDTEAFF. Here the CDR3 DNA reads TGTGCCAGCAGCCTACCTTGGGACACTGAAGCTTTCTTT. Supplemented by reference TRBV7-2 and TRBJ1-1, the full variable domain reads GAGVSQSPSNKVTEKGKDVELRCDPISGHTALYWYRQSLGQGLEFLIYFQGNSAPDKSGLPSDRFSAERTGGSVSTLTIQRTQQEDSAVYLCASSLPWDTEAFFGQGTRLTVV.

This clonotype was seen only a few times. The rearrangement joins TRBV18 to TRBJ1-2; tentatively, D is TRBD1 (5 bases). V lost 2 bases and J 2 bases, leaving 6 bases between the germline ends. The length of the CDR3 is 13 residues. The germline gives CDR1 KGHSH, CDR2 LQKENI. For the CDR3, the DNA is TGTGCCAGCTCACCAGGGGCCAACTATGGCTACACCTTC. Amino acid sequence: CASSPGANYGYTF.

CDR3 coding DNA: TGTGCCAGCAGTTTAGACCAGGCCCAGCCCCAGCATTTT. Amino acid sequence: CASSLDQAQPQHF. The chain has TRBV27 and TRBJ1-5; D is ambiguous. Looked up from germline, CDR1 is MNHEY and CDR2 is SMNVEV (reference sequence). Between the trimmed V and J ends, which lost 2 bases and 7 bases, there was a span of 9 bases. This CDR3 has 13 residues.